In this sample, the clone carrying this T cell receptor beta chain turned up a few times. The antigen is unknown. The data originate from a study of cytomegalovirus exposure and HLA in healthy donors. Overall study results and limits: A later analysis by the authors found several of the most significant clusters apparently linked to common viral pathogens.

Researchers ran the PCR with 60 Vbeta and 13 Jbeta primers. Source study methods: An analysis performed later counted about 80 million unique TCR beta chains (roughly 11 million of them shared). Clones were sequenced by immunoSEQ multiplex PCR, and TCRdb holds only the in-frame ones, with some missing. V, J and clone size are taken as reported in that table, and D and trimming were inferred from the DNA itself. Of approximately 110,000 clones in the sample, more than 70% are singletons; the top ten hold 2.1%. The CDR3 consists of 14 residues. Germline V gene lookup returns CDR1 MNHEY and CDR2 SVGAGI. Trimming left V 5 bases short and J 3 bases short, with 13 bases between.

This receptor was taken from a young man in good health and CMV-seronegative. Specimen: PBMCs. The chain couples TRBV6-5 to TRBJ1-2, with a possible D match to TRBD1 (5 bases). The CDR3 reads CASSPGGEDYGYTF. The CDR3 bases are TGTGCCAGCAGTCCCGGAGGGGAGGACTATGGCTACACCTTC.